Shown below are 10 T cell receptor beta chains from a single sample sequenced in a study of shared clonotypes between healthy human individuals. Only in-frame clones appear in the TCRdb table, and some are missing; sequencing was by immunoSEQ multiplex PCR. The table includes roughly 1 million clones, about 80% detected once. Sequencing was done on a sample of memory CD4+ T cells from PBMCs. Documented subset: CD45RA-negative fraction. These receptors all come from a man between 18 and 35 years old in good health. Some clones in this sample may be carry-over from other donors' samples.

This rearrangement joins TRBV7-2 to TRBJ2-1; TRBD2 matches at 10 bases. The V and J ends lost 0 bases and 9 bases, in that order; junction bases with no gene match: 5. Germline CDR1 and CDR2: SGHTA and FQGNSA. The CDR3 loop spans 15 amino acids. The CDR3: CASSLALAGEREQFF. In DNA, the CDR3 is TGTGCCAGCAGCTTAGCCCTAGCGGGAGAGCGTGAGCAGTTCTTC.

The chain has TRBV2 and TRBJ2-7; 8 bases are a match to TRBD1. Germline CDR1 reads SNHLY; CDR2 reads FYNNEI. Losses at the gene ends were 6 bases for V and 2 bases for J; bases not matched to a gene: 6. The CDR3 loop spans 14 amino acids. The CDR3 is CASRRDRQTYEQYF. The DNA for the CDR3 is TGTGCCAGCAGACGGGACAGGCAAACCTACGAGCAGTACTTC.

As for this clone: The germline gene is not matched at one end of the junction; a read error may be the cause. The rearrangement joins TRBV2 to TRBJ1-5, with TRBD1 matching over 9 bases. Germline values: CDR1 SNHLY, CDR2 FYNNEI. The CDR3 sequence is 13 residues long. CDR3 coding DNA: TGTGCCAGTCACGGGACAGGGAAGGTGCCCCAGCGTTTT. Translation: CASHGTGKVPQRF.

This clone was picked up many times. The chain recombines TRBV2 with TRBJ2-4, with D perhaps TRBD2 (5 bases). The V end was cut by 2 bases, the J end by 4 bases, with 12 bases between. The germline V gene encodes CDR1 SNHLY and CDR2 FYNNEI. This CDR3 has 15 residues. CDR3 loop: CASSEFSGTKNIQYF. The CDR3 nucleotides read TGTGCCAGCAGTGAATTCAGCGGTACTAAAAACATTCAGTACTTC.

The gene calls are TRBV18 and TRBJ2-2; TRBD2 agrees at 13 bases. Germline assignment: CDR1 KGHSH and CDR2 LQKENI. CDR3 size: 18 residues. The J segment lost 4 bases and the V segment lost 1 base, leaving 6 bases of the junction unmatched. The CDR3 DNA is TGTGCCAGCTCACCACGAGGACTAGCGGGAGTTGGCACCGGGGAGCTGTTTTTT. It yields the protein CASSPRGLAGVGTGELFF. Looking up the rest from reference TRBV18 and TRBJ2-2 gives the full variable domain: NAGVMQNPRHLVRRRGQEARLRCSPMKGHSHVYWYRQLPEEGLKFMVYLQKENIIDESGMPKERFSAEFPKEGPSILRIQQVVRGDSAAYFCASSPRGLAGVGTGELFFGEGSRLTVL.

V gene TRBV28 combines with J gene TRBJ2-7; D not certain. Trimming removed 10 bases from V and 2 bases from J, with 9 bases in between. The germline CDR1 and CDR2 sequences are MDHEN and SYDVKM. CDR3 length equals 11 residues. The CDR3 protein is CATHSTYEQYF. The CDR3 nucleotides read TGTGCCACCCATAGCACCTACGAGCAGTACTTC.

CDR3 loop: CASSRGRENTEAFF. CDR3 bases: TGCGCCAGCAGCCGAGGGCGAGAGAACACTGAAGCTTTCTTT. The chain combines TRBV4-3 with TRBJ1-1, with D unclear. The CDR3 consists of 14 residues. Between the trimmed V and J ends, which lost 4 bases and 1 base, there was a span of 10 bases. Germline CDR1 and CDR2: LGHNA and YSLEER.

This CDR3 is CASSYIGGQGLNQPQHF. For the CDR3, the DNA is TGTGCCAGCAGCTACATAGGTGGACAGGGATTAAATCAGCCCCAGCATTTT. The rearrangement joins TRBV7-2 to TRBJ1-5; the match to TRBD1 covers 8 bases. With V trimmed by 4 bases and J by 4 bases, 12 bases remained unmatched. The germline V gene has CDR1 SGHTA and CDR2 FQGNSA. The CDR3 contains 17 residues.

CDR3 nucleotides: TGTGCCAGCAGCTTAGAGGGACGGATTAATCAGCCCCAGCATTTT. Its translation: CASSLEGRINQPQHF. The chain uses TRBV7-2 and TRBJ1-5; D is perhaps TRBD1 (5 bases). The CDR3 is made up of 15 amino acids. Germline V lookup: CDR1 SGHTA, CDR2 FQGNSA. Trimming cost V 1 base and J 4 bases, with 11 bases left between them.

This chain uses TRBV28 with TRBJ1-1, with 10 bases lining up with TRBD1. V dropped 4 bases and J dropped 3; count of bases not matched to a gene: 2. The CDR3 has 14 residues. Germline V gene data show CDR1 as MDHEN and CDR2 as SYDVKM. CDR3: CASSWTGGDTEAFF. The CDR3 bases are TGTGCCAGCAGTTGGACAGGGGGAGACACTGAAGCTTTCTTT.